This entry features one T cell receptor beta chain sequence. Living in 24 US areas, the participants were between about 18 and 100 years of age. A PCR-confirmed or clinician-diagnosed COVID-19 case had contacted exposed participants within 2 weeks of entry. This sample is part of a study of blood T cell repertoires in COVID-19. Across the whole study: Italy, Spain and the United States were the sources of the convalescent and acute COVID-19 samples.

The data were produced by immunoSEQ multiplex PCR, yet TCRdb's version contains in-frame clones alone and is incomplete. The repertoire holds a few hundred thousand clones, with 70% to 90% as singletons. The material sequenced was PBMCs or T cells enriched from blood (not recorded which). The origin of this receptor is a woman aged 45-65 years who had been exposed to COVID-19.

The CDR3 DNA sequence: TGTGCCAGCAGTTTATATTCGGGGGGCACTGAAGCTTTCTTT. It specifies CASSLYSGGTEAFF. V usage is TRBV28 and J usage is TRBJ1-1, with a possible D match to TRBD1 (5 bases). Germline lookup yields CDR1 MDHEN and CDR2 SYDVKM. The V end was cut by 1 base, the J end by 4 bases, with 10 bases between. The CDR3 is 14 residues long.